This T cell receptor beta chain was sequenced for a study of T-cell reconstitution after alpha-beta-depleted transplantation in children. Overall study results and limits: Day-60 TCRbeta diversity that was high in some patients was derived from surviving recipient T cells and thymic progenitors. Alpha-beta T cells about two months after transplant reportedly derived from several hundred expanded graft clones. T-cell counts and diversity were attributed mostly to newly produced T cells one year after transplant.

The CDR3 loop spans 17 amino acids. Trimming removed 2 bases from V and 7 bases from J; junction bases left unmatched: 11. TCRbeta library preparation incorporated unique molecular identifiers. TCRdb fed the PCR reads into MiXCR, producing one record per CDR3 protein. The table lists 77,000 or so distinct CDR3 sequences, roughly 18% of them singletons. There are a few counts of this clonotype. The antigen is undetermined. The V and J genes are TRBV12-3 or TRBV12-4 and TRBJ2-6; 7 nucleotides line up with TRBD1. This receptor was identified in a male patient between 2 and 10 years old who had a stem cell transplant for acute lymphoblastic leukemia, so the T cells may come from the graft donor. The source was PBMCs, mostly from graft donor cells, collected 360 days after TCRalphabeta/CD19-depleted stem cell transplant. The CDR3 sequence is CASSLSAQGLSANVLTF. The CDR3 DNA follows: TGTGCCAGCAGTTTATCGGCACAGGGGCTCTCAGCCAACGTCCTGACTTTC.